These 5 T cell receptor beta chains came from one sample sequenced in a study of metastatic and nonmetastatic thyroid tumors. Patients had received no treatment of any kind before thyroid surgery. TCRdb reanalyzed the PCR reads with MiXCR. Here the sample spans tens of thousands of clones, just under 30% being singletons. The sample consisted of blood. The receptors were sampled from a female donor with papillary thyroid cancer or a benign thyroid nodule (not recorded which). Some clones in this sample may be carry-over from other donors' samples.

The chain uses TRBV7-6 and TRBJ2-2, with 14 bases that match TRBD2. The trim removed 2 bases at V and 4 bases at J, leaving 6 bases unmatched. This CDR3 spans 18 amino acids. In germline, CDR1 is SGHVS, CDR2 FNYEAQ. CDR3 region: CASSLRTSGGSFTGELFF. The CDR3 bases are TGTGCCAGCAGCTTAAGGACTAGCGGGGGGTCCTTCACCGGGGAGCTGTTTTTT.

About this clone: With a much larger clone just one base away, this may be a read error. In DNA form, the CDR3 reads TGTGCCAGCAGCATACTAGCGGGAGGGCCAGAGACCCGGTACTTC. It encodes CASSILAGGPETRYF. The chain employs TRBV11-3 and TRBJ2-5; 13 nucleotides match TRBD2. This CDR3 region has 15 residues. In germline, CDR1 is SGHNT, CDR2 YENEEA.

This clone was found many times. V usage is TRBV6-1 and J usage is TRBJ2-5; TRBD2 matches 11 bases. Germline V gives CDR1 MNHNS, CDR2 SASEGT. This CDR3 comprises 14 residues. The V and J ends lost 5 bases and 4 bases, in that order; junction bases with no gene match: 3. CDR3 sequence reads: CASSPGLAGETQYF. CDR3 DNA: TGTGCCAGCAGTCCCGGACTAGCGGGAGAGACCCAGTACTTC.

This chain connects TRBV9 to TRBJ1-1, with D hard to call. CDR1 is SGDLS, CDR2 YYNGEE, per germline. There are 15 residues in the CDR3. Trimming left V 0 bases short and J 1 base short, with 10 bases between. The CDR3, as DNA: TGTGCCAGCAGCGTAGACCCCGGGAGGAACACTGAAGCTTTCTTT. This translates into CASSVDPGRNTEAFF.

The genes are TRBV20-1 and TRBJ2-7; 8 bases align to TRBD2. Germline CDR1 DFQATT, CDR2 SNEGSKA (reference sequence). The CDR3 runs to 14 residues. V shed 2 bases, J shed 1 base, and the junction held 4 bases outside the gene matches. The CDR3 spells CSARYPGGSYEQYF. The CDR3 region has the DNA TGCAGTGCTAGATATCCGGGAGGGTCCTACGAGCAGTACTTC.